This is a list of T cell receptor beta chains from one sample in a study of T cell responses to AZD1222 COVID-19 vaccine. Produced via immunoSEQ multiplex PCR; TCRdb's table is partial and in-frame only. This sample has just under 75,000 clones, with around three quarters found just once. Sequencing was performed on peripheral blood, taken 28 days after the second AZD1222 dose. All receptors derive from an adult who received the AZD1222 COVID-19 vaccine. Each CDR3 is given with its conserved first and last residue. The order of the fields is J gene, D gene, clone size, V gene, CDR3 DNA, CDR3 protein. D genes are given only for firm matches. Size values are once, few and many counts, or a class for expanded clones, and some rows have none.

j_gene: TRBJ2-3; d_gene: .; abundance: .; v_gene: TRBV7-2; CDR3nt: TGTGCCAGCAGCTTTCAGAGCTGGAGCCCAGATACGCAGTATTTT; CDR3aa: CASSFQSWSPDTQYF
j_gene: TRBJ2-3; d_gene: .; abundance: .; v_gene: TRBV4-2; CDR3nt: TGTGCCAGCAGCCAAGACAATGGCCCAGATACGCAGTATTTT; CDR3aa: CASSQDNGPDTQYF
j_gene: TRBJ2-3; d_gene: TRBD2; abundance: .; v_gene: TRBV29-1; CDR3nt: TGCAGCGGGGGAGGGAGCACAGATACGCAGTATTTT; CDR3aa: CSGGGSTDTQYF
j_gene: TRBJ2-3; d_gene: .; abundance: .; v_gene: TRBV7-2; CDR3nt: TGTGCCAGCAGCTTATTTTGGGATACGCAGTATTTT; CDR3aa: CASSLFWDTQYF
j_gene: TRBJ2-7; d_gene: .; abundance: .; v_gene: TRBV13; CDR3nt: TGTGCCAGCAGCTCGGGCCCTTACGAGCAGTACTTC; CDR3aa: CASSSGPYEQYF
j_gene: TRBJ2-3; d_gene: .; abundance: few; v_gene: TRBV11-3; CDR3nt: TGTGCCAGCAGCCCCCTCTGGGCAGATACGCAGTATTTT; CDR3aa: CASSPLWADTQYF
j_gene: TRBJ2-1; d_gene: TRBD1; abundance: .; v_gene: TRBV7-6; CDR3nt: TGTGCCAGCAGCCAGGACAGGGTTTGGTCCAATGAGCAGTTCTTC; CDR3aa: CASSQDRVWSNEQFF
j_gene: TRBJ2-1; d_gene: .; abundance: once; v_gene: TRBV9; CDR3nt: TGTGCCAGCAGCGTAAAAGGGAGCTCCTACAATGAGCAGTTCTTC; CDR3aa: CASSVKGSSYNEQFF
j_gene: TRBJ2-7; d_gene: .; abundance: once; v_gene: TRBV4-1; CDR3nt: TGCGCCAGCAGCCAAGATGTCTCGGGGCTAGTATCCTACGAGCAGTACTTC; CDR3aa: CASSQDVSGLVSYEQYF
j_gene: TRBJ2-7; d_gene: .; abundance: few; v_gene: TRBV18; CDR3nt: TGTGCCAGCTCACTACCCGGAGGGGGGACAGCATATCAGGGCGAGCAGTACTTC; CDR3aa: CASSLPGGGTAYQGEQYF
j_gene: TRBJ1-5; d_gene: TRBD1; abundance: .; v_gene: TRBV7-2; CDR3nt: TGTGCCAGCAGCTTAGGGGACAGGGTCGGTCAGCCCCAGCATTTT; CDR3aa: CASSLGDRVGQPQHF
j_gene: TRBJ1-5; d_gene: TRBD1; abundance: few; v_gene: TRBV28; CDR3nt: TGTGCCAGCAGCATGACAGGGGTTCAGCCCCAGCATTTT; CDR3aa: CASSMTGVQPQHF
j_gene: TRBJ1-1; d_gene: .; abundance: .; v_gene: TRBV14; CDR3nt: TGTGCCAGCAGCCAAGATCCCCGCTTCCGGAACACTGAAGCTTTCTTT; CDR3aa: CASSQDPRFRNTEAFF
j_gene: TRBJ2-7; d_gene: TRBD1; abundance: .; v_gene: TRBV13; CDR3nt: TGTGCCAGCAGTGCCGGGACAGGGGATTACGAGCAGTACTTC; CDR3aa: CASSAGTGDYEQYF
j_gene: TRBJ2-3; d_gene: TRBD1; abundance: once; v_gene: TRBV30; CDR3nt: TGTGCCTGGGACAGGGATACAGATACGCAGTATTTT; CDR3aa: CAWDRDTDTQYF
j_gene: TRBJ1-2; d_gene: .; abundance: once; v_gene: TRBV5-1; CDR3nt: TGCGCCAGCAGCGACACGTACTATGGCTACACCTTC; CDR3aa: CASSDTYYGYTF
j_gene: TRBJ1-1; d_gene: .; abundance: .; v_gene: TRBV19; CDR3nt: TGTGCCAGTACTCTCAGGTGGAGGGCATCTGAAGCTTTCTTT; CDR3aa: CASTLRWRASEAFF
j_gene: TRBJ2-1; d_gene: .; abundance: .; v_gene: TRBV18; CDR3nt: TGTGCCAGCTCACCACCAGGTACCAGGACCTACAATGAGCAGTTCTTC; CDR3aa: CASSPPGTRTYNEQFF
j_gene: TRBJ2-7; d_gene: .; abundance: .; v_gene: TRBV10-2; CDR3nt: TGCGCCAGCAAATTCCCCGGGACTCTTCTGGGCGAGCAGTACTTC; CDR3aa: CASKFPGTLLGEQYF
j_gene: TRBJ1-2; d_gene: .; abundance: .; v_gene: TRBV6-2/TRBV6-3; CDR3nt: TGTGCCAGCAGTGGACAGAACTATGGCTACACCTTC; CDR3aa: CASSGQNYGYTF
j_gene: TRBJ2-2; d_gene: TRBD1; abundance: .; v_gene: TRBV5-4; CDR3nt: TGTGCCAGCAGCGCGGGACAGGGAGGGAACACCGGGGAGCTGTTTTTT; CDR3aa: CASSAGQGGNTGELFF
j_gene: TRBJ1-4; d_gene: .; abundance: .; v_gene: TRBV10-3; CDR3nt: TGTGCCATCAGTGGGGGATCTAATGAAAAACTGTTTTTT; CDR3aa: CAISGGSNEKLFF
j_gene: TRBJ2-7; d_gene: TRBD2; abundance: .; v_gene: TRBV27; CDR3nt: TGTGCCAGCAGTTTATTAGGGGCTAGCGGACCCTACGAGCAGTACTTC; CDR3aa: CASSLLGASGPYEQYF
j_gene: TRBJ2-2; d_gene: .; abundance: .; v_gene: TRBV5-1; CDR3nt: TGCGCCAGCAGCCAAGGCCAGACGAACACCGGGGAGCTGTTTTTT; CDR3aa: CASSQGQTNTGELFF
j_gene: TRBJ1-6; d_gene: TRBD1; abundance: .; v_gene: TRBV28; CDR3nt: TGTGCCAGCAGGCCGACAGGGGTCGGTTCACCCCTCCACTTT; CDR3aa: CASRPTGVGSPLHF
j_gene: TRBJ2-7; d_gene: TRBD2; abundance: .; v_gene: TRBV29-1; CDR3nt: TGCAGCGTAGCCGGGACTAGCGTATCTTCTAGCGAGCAGTACTTC; CDR3aa: CSVAGTSVSSSEQYF
j_gene: TRBJ1-1; d_gene: .; abundance: once; v_gene: TRBV2; CDR3nt: TGTGCCAGCAGTGAAAGTGGGGCGGAATGGCAGGGGGCTTTCTTT; CDR3aa: CASSESGAEWQGAFF
j_gene: TRBJ1-1; d_gene: .; abundance: .; v_gene: TRBV30; CDR3nt: TGTGCCTGGAGGGCATTGGGATCCACTGAAGCTTTCTTT; CDR3aa: CAWRALGSTEAFF
j_gene: TRBJ2-5; d_gene: .; abundance: .; v_gene: TRBV10-3; CDR3nt: TGTGCCATCGGCTCACAGTTACAAGAGACCCAGTACTTC; CDR3aa: CAIGSQLQETQYF
j_gene: TRBJ2-3; d_gene: .; abundance: .; v_gene: TRBV9; CDR3nt: TGTGCCAGCAGCCAAAGGGGGGGCGGTGGCACAGATACGCAGTATTTT; CDR3aa: CASSQRGGGGTDTQYF
j_gene: TRBJ1-4; d_gene: .; abundance: .; v_gene: TRBV27; CDR3nt: TGTGCCAGCAGTTTATGGCCGAATGAAAAACTGTTTTTT; CDR3aa: CASSLWPNEKLFF
j_gene: TRBJ1-3; d_gene: TRBD1; abundance: .; v_gene: TRBV10-3; CDR3nt: TGTGCCATCAGTGAACAGGGGACAGGCTCGGGGGACACCATATATTTT; CDR3aa: CAISEQGTGSGDTIYF
j_gene: TRBJ2-5; d_gene: .; abundance: .; v_gene: TRBV19; CDR3nt: TGTGCCAGTAGTATAAAACAGGGATCTGGCGAGACCCAGTACTTC; CDR3aa: CASSIKQGSGETQYF
j_gene: TRBJ2-2; d_gene: .; abundance: .; v_gene: TRBV10-2; CDR3nt: TGCGCCAGCAAACCTCAGGGTGTCACCGGGGAGCTGTTTTTT; CDR3aa: CASKPQGVTGELFF
j_gene: TRBJ1-3; d_gene: .; abundance: .; v_gene: TRBV19; CDR3nt: TGTGCCAGTATGGACGGTTCCTCTGGAAACACCATATATTTT; CDR3aa: CASMDGSSGNTIYF
j_gene: TRBJ2-7; d_gene: .; abundance: .; v_gene: TRBV20-1; CDR3nt: TGCAGTGCTAGAGGGGGAGTGCAGTACTTC; CDR3aa: CSARGGVQYF
j_gene: TRBJ2-5; d_gene: .; abundance: .; v_gene: TRBV6-5; CDR3nt: TGTGCCAGCGGGCTTGGGGTCCAAGAGACCCAGTACTTC; CDR3aa: CASGLGVQETQYF
j_gene: TRBJ2-3; d_gene: .; abundance: .; v_gene: TRBV7-2; CDR3nt: TGTGCCAGCAGCTTCGCTAGCCTTGGGGATACGCAGTATTTT; CDR3aa: CASSFASLGDTQYF
j_gene: TRBJ2-1; d_gene: TRBD2; abundance: .; v_gene: TRBV6-2/TRBV6-3; CDR3nt: TGTGCCAGCAGTTACTCTGGACTAGCGGGAGGAGGAGAGCAGTTCTTC; CDR3aa: CASSYSGLAGGGEQFF
j_gene: TRBJ1-2; d_gene: .; abundance: .; v_gene: TRBV19; CDR3nt: TGTGCCAGTAGTCCTTTCGGCGGACTTACAAACTATGGCTACACCTTC; CDR3aa: CASSPFGGLTNYGYTF
j_gene: TRBJ1-1; d_gene: .; abundance: few; v_gene: TRBV7-2; CDR3nt: TGTGCCAGCAGCTTAACACAGGACACTGAAGCTTTCTTT; CDR3aa: CASSLTQDTEAFF
j_gene: TRBJ2-7; d_gene: .; abundance: few; v_gene: TRBV7-9; CDR3nt: TGTGCCAGCAGTCAGAGCTCCTACGAGCAGTACTTC; CDR3aa: CASSQSSYEQYF
j_gene: TRBJ2-1; d_gene: TRBD2; abundance: .; v_gene: TRBV19; CDR3nt: TGTGCCACCCTCCCCTTAGCGGGAGCAATAAATGAGCAGTTCTTC; CDR3aa: CATLPLAGAINEQFF
j_gene: TRBJ2-7; d_gene: .; abundance: .; v_gene: TRBV27; CDR3nt: TGTGCTAGCAGTTCGCTTCTCCAGACAGGAGAGAACTACGAGCAGTACTTC; CDR3aa: CASSSLLQTGENYEQYF
j_gene: TRBJ2-7; d_gene: .; abundance: .; v_gene: TRBV6-1; CDR3nt: TGTGCCAGCAGTGAGGGACGGCTCTCCTACGAGCAGTACTTC; CDR3aa: CASSEGRLSYEQYF
j_gene: TRBJ1-1; d_gene: .; abundance: .; v_gene: TRBV19; CDR3nt: TGTGCCAGTAGTATAAGTCAGGGTTACACTGAAGCTTTCTTT; CDR3aa: CASSISQGYTEAFF
j_gene: TRBJ2-7; d_gene: TRBD1; abundance: .; v_gene: TRBV7-2; CDR3nt: TGTGCCAGCAGCTTGGGGACAGGGGGCTGGAGCTCCTACGAGCAGTACTTC; CDR3aa: CASSLGTGGWSSYEQYF
j_gene: TRBJ2-5; d_gene: .; abundance: .; v_gene: TRBV27; CDR3nt: TGTGCCAGCAGTTTAGAAACCACCCAGGGGAACGTAGCAGTTGGCCCCGTTCAAGAGACCCAGTACTTC; CDR3aa: CASSLETTQGNVAVGPVQETQYF
j_gene: TRBJ1-6; d_gene: TRBD1; abundance: .; v_gene: TRBV30; CDR3nt: TGTGCCTGCGACAGGGGCGGTTCACCCCTCCACTTT; CDR3aa: CACDRGGSPLHF
j_gene: TRBJ2-1; d_gene: .; abundance: .; v_gene: TRBV6-6; CDR3nt: TGTGCCAGCAGATCCGCTCAGGGAGCAGTTTACAATGAGCAGTTCTTC; CDR3aa: CASRSAQGAVYNEQFF
j_gene: TRBJ2-2; d_gene: TRBD2; abundance: .; v_gene: TRBV27; CDR3nt: TGTGCCAGCAGTTCCCCGGGACTAGCGGGAGCCGGGGAGCTGTTTTTT; CDR3aa: CASSSPGLAGAGELFF
j_gene: TRBJ1-4; d_gene: .; abundance: .; v_gene: TRBV19; CDR3nt: TGTGCCAGTGCCGGGACTGTTAATGAAAAACTGTTTTTT; CDR3aa: CASAGTVNEKLFF
j_gene: TRBJ1-6; d_gene: TRBD1; abundance: .; v_gene: TRBV9; CDR3nt: TGTGCCAGCAGCGCGTACGACAGGGGGGACGATTCACCCCTCCACTTT; CDR3aa: CASSAYDRGDDSPLHF
j_gene: TRBJ1-2; d_gene: .; abundance: few; v_gene: TRBV2; CDR3nt: TGTGCCAGCAGCTTACAGGGTATTGGTAACTATGGCTACACCTTC; CDR3aa: CASSLQGIGNYGYTF